This T cell receptor beta chain was retrieved from a study of blood T cell repertoires in COVID-19 (dated by TCRdb to 2018 to 2020). Study-level background: Samples from collaborators originated in the United States, Italy and Spain and spanned both the acute and convalescent phases of COVID-19. The material from the prospective study consisted of cDNA or gDNA derived from T cells, B-cell-depleted T cells, or PBMCs. Subjects who had been exposed to COVID-19, were actively infected with it, or had recovered from it provided the deeply sampled blood TCRbeta repertoires that made up the dataset. A freely available public database, intended as a resource for researchers studying the immune response to SARS-CoV-2, is where the repertoires were released. The samples were drawn from two sources: the first 160 participants of the ongoing ImmuneRACE study, and 1,254 subjects contributed by 6 global collaborators. The sample metadata nearly always contained a de-identified subject ID, COVID-19 status, age in years and sex. HLA class I and class II types, where available, came from metadata supplied by the sample provider rather than from assay-based typing.

The immunoSEQ Assay, a bias-controlled multiplex PCR, was used to amplify TCRbeta CDR3 regions from genomic DNA. The original methods were these. The number of nucleated cells in each sample was estimated from the amplification of reference gene primers within the assay. To quantify the absolute abundance of each unique TCRbeta CDR3 rearrangement, sequence reads were collapsed and filtered. For each sample, productive Simpson clonality was calculated as the square root of Simpson's diversity index over productive rearrangements. TCRdb's version of the immuneACCESS table is confined to in-frame rearrangements and falls short of the full clone set. An unresolved V gene accounts for under half of the shortfall where checked; the remainder is of unknown origin. That table supplies the V and J calls and clone size; D and trimming were determined from the DNA. In this sample the table shows fewer than 200,000 clones, 87% of which occur a single time. The biggest ten clones account for 9.5% to 15% of the sample.

A word on this clone: The antigen this receptor binds is unknown. No per-base quality is available; no much larger clone lies one base away.

At one collaborating source in Seattle, patients were enrolled during active infection and were followed longitudinally through the course of disease. Whole blood was collected in K2EDTA tubes by collaborating institutions according to the institutions' own protocols. For TCRbeta analysis, collaborators shipped samples in one of three forms: frozen whole blood, isolated PBMCs, or DNA extracted from either of those sample types. The trim is 0 bases for V and 3 bases for J, with a gap of 5 bases between the germline ends. The CDR3 goes from the cysteine to the phenylalanine over 13 residues. Of all the DNA, just the CDR3 is kept, 39 bases in frame from base 1. Taken from the germline V gene (reference sequence), the CDR1 and CDR2 loops are LNHNV and YYDKDF. The paper as a whole reports these results and caveats: The amount of clinical and demographic metadata varied by source and participant and was provided uncurated.

The sequenced material came from peripheral blood. The rearranged segments are TRBV15 and TRBJ1-1; the D gene is not confidently resolved. The receptor comes from a woman between 65 and 79 years old with COVID-19, enrolled during active disease. The CDR3 region: CATSRDRYTEAFF. The bases are TGTGCCACCAGCAGAGACAGATACACTGAAGCTTTCTTT.